Sequencing of this T cell receptor (beta chain) was carried out in a study of blood T cell repertoires in COVID-19. Trimming cost V 0 bases and J 4 bases; bases outside gene matches: 3. Germline CDR1 SGDLS, CDR2 YYNGEE. The CDR3 runs 15 residues. The method was immunoSEQ multiplex PCR; TCRdb's version includes in-frame clones alone and lacks a portion of them. Seen here are more than 300,000 clones, around 90% observed once, and the top ten hold roughly 3.4%. The sequenced material came from peripheral blood. The genes are TRBV9 and TRBJ2-5; 10 bases fit TRBD2. The sequence was collected from a woman aged 18-35 years who had recovered from COVID-19. The CDR3 DNA reads TGTGCCAGCAGCGTAGGGGCTAGCGGGGGAGAGACCCAGTACTTC. Its translation is CASSVGASGGETQYF.